What follows are 20 T cell receptor beta chains derived from one specimen sequenced in a study of blood T cell repertoires in COVID-19. This table comes from immunoSEQ multiplex PCR, and its TCRdb copy is limited to in-frame clones, with some not included. The sample holds about 220,000 clones, 82% seen once. The specimen sequenced was PBMCs or T cells enriched from blood (not recorded which). These receptors all stem from an older woman who had recovered from COVID-19.

The chain recombines TRBV14 with TRBJ2-7; D possibly corresponds to TRBD1 (5 bases). Per the germline V gene, CDR1 is SGHDN and CDR2 is FVKESK. V lost 9 bases and J lost 11, with 20 bases in between. This CDR3 contains 12 residues. The CDR3 bases are TGTGCCAGATTGATAAACAGGTCCCCTAAGTACTTC. Translation: CARLINRSPKYF.

The chain has TRBV6-5 and TRBJ1-1; TRBD1 might be the D (5 bases). With 5 bases removed from V and 3 bases from J, the gap between germline ends came to 13 bases. The CDR3 is 14 amino acids. CDR1 is MNHEY and CDR2 is SVGAGI in the germline V gene. DNA for the CDR3: TGTGCCAGCAGTACCAGGGATGGGGACACTGAAGCTTTCTTT. It specifies CASSTRDGDTEAFF.

This chain joins TRBV19 and TRBJ2-3; the match to TRBD2 covers 8 bases. Germline lookup yields CDR1 LNHDA and CDR2 SQIVND (reference sequence). Trimming took 7 bases from V and 3 from J; bases not matched to a gene: 3. CDR3 size: 13 residues. The CDR3 loop is CASKKRETDTQYF. The DNA of the CDR3 is TGTGCCAGTAAAAAGCGGGAGACAGATACGCAGTATTTT.

The V call is TRBV7-2, the J call TRBJ2-6, with D possibly TRBD1 on 5 matching bases. The germline gives CDR1 SGHTA, CDR2 FQGNSA. Deletions cut 5 bases from V and 8 bases from J, with 16 bases between. The length of the CDR3 is 15 residues. DNA for the CDR3: TGTGCCAGCAGCCCAGGGTCCTGGGAATCCAACGTCCTGACTTTC. Amino acids: CASSPGSWESNVLTF.

The rearrangement links TRBV3-1 (or the pseudogene TRBV3-2) to TRBJ1-1, with a possible D match to TRBD1 (6 bases). From germline, CDR1 is LGHDT and CDR2 YNNKEL (reference sequence). This CDR3 contains 14 residues. Deletions cut 3 bases from V and 1 base from J, with 9 bases between. As DNA, the CDR3 is TGTGCCAGCAGCCAGACAGGAGGGAACACTGAAGCTTTCTTT. Encoded protein: CASSQTGGNTEAFF.

V is TRBV19 and J is TRBJ1-2, with D possibly TRBD1 on 6 matching bases. CDR1 is LNHDA, CDR2 SQIVND, per germline (reference sequence). V gave up 6 bases and J gave up 0 bases, with 11 bases separating them. CDR3 size: 14 residues. CDR3: CASREQGANYGYTF. CDR3 coding DNA: TGTGCCAGTAGAGAACAGGGAGCTAACTATGGCTACACCTTC.

The rearrangement joins TRBV30 to TRBJ1-1; tentative D call: TRBD1 (5 bases). Germline CDR1 GTSNPN, CDR2 SVGIG (reference sequence). The V end lost 0 bases, the J end lost 1 base, and 9 bases lay between the germline ends. The CDR3 is 14 residues long. CDR3 DNA sequence: TGTGCCTGGAGTGTGTCGGGGGGGAACACTGAAGCTTTCTTT. It specifies CAWSVSGGNTEAFF.

The chain joins TRBV6-2 or TRBV6-3 to TRBJ1-2; maybe TRBD1 (6 bases). CDR1 and CDR2 (germline): MNHEY, SVGEGT. The CDR3 runs 15 residues. Trimming took off 0 bases at V and 8 bases at J, with 16 bases between the two ends. The CDR3 bases are TGTGCCAGCAGTTACTCGATCCGGGGGGCTGCCGGCTACACCTTC. Translation: CASSYSIRGAAGYTF.

The chain couples TRBV27 to TRBJ2-1, with 10 nucleotides matching TRBD2. Germline-derived CDR1 and CDR2 are MNHEY and SMNVEV (reference sequence). This CDR3 has 16 amino acids. With V trimmed by 1 base and J by 4 bases, 4 bases remained unmatched. CDR3 sequence: CASSLWGTSEYNEQFF. The CDR3 DNA follows: TGTGCCAGCAGTTTATGGGGGACTAGCGAGTACAATGAGCAGTTCTTC.

This clone showed up just a few times. The J gene is TRBJ1-6, the V gene TRBV27; weak D call: TRBD1 (6 bases). The CDR3 extends over 15 amino acids. V lost 3 bases and J 7 bases, leaving 13 bases between the germline ends. Germline V CDR1 and CDR2: MNHEY, SMNVEV (reference sequence). The CDR3 DNA is TGTGCCAGCAGTTTTCGTACAGGGAAGAATTCACCCCTCCACTTT. It codes for CASSFRTGKNSPLHF.

The rearrangement uses TRBV6-2 or TRBV6-3 and TRBJ1-2; possibly TRBD1 for D (5 bases). There are 15 residues in the CDR3. Germline CDR1 and CDR2: MNHEY and SVGEGT. Trimming left V 4 bases short and J 2 bases short, with 14 bases between. The CDR3 sequence is CASSSLPGANYGYTF. In DNA form, the CDR3 reads TGTGCCAGCAGTTCTCTCCCTGGGGCCAACTATGGCTACACCTTC.

The genes are TRBV5-4 and TRBJ2-7, with 15 bases lining up with TRBD2. V was clipped by 4 bases and J by 3 bases; unmatched bases: 14. The length of the CDR3 is 19 residues. CDR1 and CDR2 (germline): SGHNT, YYREEE (reference sequence). Here the CDR3 DNA reads TGTGCCAGCAGCGACTACCCGCCAGGACTAGCGGGGGGGTACTACGAGCAGTACTTC. This sequence encodes CASSDYPPGLAGGYYEQYF.

The chain combines TRBV7-6 with TRBJ1-1; tentative D call: TRBD1 (5 bases). The CDR3 loop spans 17 amino acids. Germline CDR1 and CDR2: SGHVS and FNYEAQ. V dropped 1 base and J dropped 4 bases, with 19 bases sitting between them. The CDR3 DNA follows: TGTGCCAGCAGCTTAGAAGGAATGGGGGGAGTGACCACTGAAGCTTTCTTT. This gives the protein CASSLEGMGGVTTEAFF.

The chain employs TRBV18 and TRBJ1-3; TRBD1 matches 8 bases. Germline CDR1 KGHSH, CDR2 LQKENI. V was pared by 6 bases and J by 2 bases, with 3 bases of the junction left unmatched. CDR3 length: 14 residues. Here the CDR3 DNA reads TGTGCCAGCTCGCTGGACAGGGCTGGAAACACCATATATTTT. Translation gives CASSLDRAGNTIYF.

The rearrangement uses TRBV2 and TRBJ1-2; TRBD1 matches 7 bases. The germline V gene encodes CDR1 SNHLY and CDR2 FYNNEI. This CDR3 has 14 amino acids. With V trimmed by 7 bases and J by 1 base, 6 bases remained unmatched. CDR3 bases: TGTGCCAGCATAGGGACAGCCTTTAACTATGGCTACACCTTC. As protein: CASIGTAFNYGYTF.

A single count supports this clone. The chain joins TRBV7-9 to TRBJ2-1; 9 bases fit TRBD2. V gave up 1 base and J gave up 7 bases; unmatched junction bases: 5. The CDR3 sequence is 15 residues long. Germline CDR1 SEHNR, CDR2 FQNEAQ (reference sequence). Here the CDR3 reads CASSLVLAGVNEQFF. DNA for the CDR3: TGTGCCAGCAGCTTAGTTTTAGCGGGAGTGAATGAGCAGTTCTTC. Full variable domain (remainder filled in from reference TRBV7-9 and TRBJ2-1): DTGVSQNPRHKITKRGQNVTFRCDPISEHNRLYWYRQTLGQGPEFLTYFQNEAQLEKSRLLSDRFSAERPKGSFSTLEIQRTEQGDSAMYLCASSLVLAGVNEQFFGPGTRLTVL.

This clone was detected only a few times. This chain joins TRBV28 and TRBJ1-2; D gene uncertain. Germline CDR1 MDHEN, CDR2 SYDVKM. Trimming shortened V by 7 bases and J by 1 base, and 13 bases separated the two germline ends. The CDR3 has 14 amino acids. CDR3 sequence: CASTTRNSNYGYTF. The CDR3 coding sequence is TGTGCCAGCACCACAAGAAACAGTAACTATGGCTACACCTTC.

The rearrangement links TRBV7-3 to TRBJ2-5, with TRBD1 as a possible D gene (5 bases). The CDR3 is 14 residues long. The germline gives CDR1 SGHTA, CDR2 FQGTGA. V lost 5 bases and J 4 bases, leaving 14 bases between the germline ends. The CDR3 here is CASSRAGSAETQYF. CDR3 nucleotide sequence: TGTGCCAGCAGCCGCGCAGGGTCGGCAGAGACCCAGTACTTC.

This chain links TRBV11-2 with TRBJ1-1; D might be TRBD1 (5 bases). CDR1 and CDR2 (germline): SGHAT, FQNNGV. Trimming pared 0 bases from V and 5 bases from J, leaving 13 bases between. CDR3 length: 15 amino acids. CDR3 amino acids: CASSLDQGARTEAFF. In DNA form, the CDR3 reads TGTGCCAGCAGCTTAGATCAAGGGGCTAGGACTGAAGCTTTCTTT.

In nucleotides, the CDR3 is TGTGCCAGCTCACCACGAGGCGCCCAGAAGACCCAGTACTTC. This sequence encodes CASSPRGAQKTQYF. The V and J genes are TRBV18 and TRBJ2-5; no clear D. The CDR3 consists of 14 residues. Trimming removed 1 base at V and 6 bases at J, with 12 bases between. CDR1 is KGHSH and CDR2 is LQKENI in the germline V gene.